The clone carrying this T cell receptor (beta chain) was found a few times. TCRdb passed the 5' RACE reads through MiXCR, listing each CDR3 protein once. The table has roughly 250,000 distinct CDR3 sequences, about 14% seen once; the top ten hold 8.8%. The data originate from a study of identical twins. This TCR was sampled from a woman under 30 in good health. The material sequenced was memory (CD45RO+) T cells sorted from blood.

CDR3 loop: CASRNRDRGYNEQFF. The CDR3 region has the DNA TGTGCCAGCAGAAACCGGGACAGGGGCTACAATGAGCAGTTCTTC. The chain combines TRBV12-3 or TRBV12-4 with TRBJ2-1; 10 positions agree with TRBD1. This CDR3 has 15 amino acids. Trimming removed 6 bases from V and 3 bases from J; junction bases left unmatched: 5.